This TCR beta chain was identified during a study of glioma-infiltrating T cells. Amplification of TCR alpha and beta CDR3 regions from RNA used iRepertoire nested multiplex PCR. TCRdb fed the multiplex PCR reads into MiXCR, producing one record per CDR3 protein. The sample has approximately 130,000 distinct CDR3 sequences; 24% are singletons. This clonotype was observed a few times. Its antigen is unidentified. General study findings and limits: Above-expected tissue-blood divergence occurred in all gliomas, most in low-grade ones. CDR3 overlap between tissue and blood was very small.

Trimming pared 1 base from V and 5 bases from J, leaving 6 bases between. Germline CDR1 LNHDA, CDR2 SQIVND (reference sequence). The CDR3 is made up of 13 amino acids. Sample: glioma tissue, nonneoplastic brain tissue, or PBMCs (not recorded which). This TCR derives from a human donor with low-grade glioma or glioblastoma, undergoing nonglioma brain surgery, or in good health (not recorded which). V is TRBV19 and J is TRBJ1-5; D is ambiguous. As DNA, the CDR3 is TGTGCCAGTAGTATAGCGAAGGATCAGCCCCAGCATTTT. Translated: CASSIAKDQPQHF.